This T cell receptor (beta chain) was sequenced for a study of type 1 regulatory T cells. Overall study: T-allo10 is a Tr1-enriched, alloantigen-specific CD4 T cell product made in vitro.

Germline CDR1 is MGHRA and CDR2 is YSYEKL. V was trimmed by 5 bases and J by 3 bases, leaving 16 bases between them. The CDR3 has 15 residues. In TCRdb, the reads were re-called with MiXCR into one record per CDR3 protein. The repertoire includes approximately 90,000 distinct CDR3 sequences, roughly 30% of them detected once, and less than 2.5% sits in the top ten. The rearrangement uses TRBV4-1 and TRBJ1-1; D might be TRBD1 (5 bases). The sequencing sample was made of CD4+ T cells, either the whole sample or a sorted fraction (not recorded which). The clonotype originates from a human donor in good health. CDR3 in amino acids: CASSIPGLGDTEAFF. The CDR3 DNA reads TGCGCCAGCAGCATCCCGGGACTAGGAGACACTGAAGCTTTCTTT.